These T cell receptor beta chains were read from a single sample in a study of Ad26.COV2.S vaccination and SARS-CoV-2 variants. This table comes from immunoSEQ multiplex PCR, and its TCRdb copy is limited to in-frame clones, with some not included. This sample has approximately 450,000 clones, with 90% found just once. Source: peripheral blood, taken in a trial of Ad26.COV2.S vaccine versus placebo. These receptors all come from a person aged 18-65 years who received the Ad26.COV2.S COVID-19 vaccine or a placebo. CDR3s include the opening cysteine and the closing phenylalanine or tryptophan. D genes are given only for firm matches. The size of a clone is reported for some rows only, either as once, few or many, or as a class for expanded clones.

DNA: TGTGCCAGCAGTGAAGCGCGACTAATATACACAGATACGCAGTATTTT
CDR3: CASSEARLIYTDTQYF
V: TRBV2
length: 16
D: NA
J: TRBJ2-3
size: NA

DNA: TGTGCCAGCAGCGTATTTGGGCAGAGAGGAAACACCATATATTTT
CDR3: CASSVFGQRGNTIYF
V: TRBV9
length: 15
D: NA
J: TRBJ1-3
size: NA

DNA: TGTGCCAGCAGTTACTCGCGGGGTCCCTACGAGCAGTACTTC
CDR3: CASSYSRGPYEQYF
V: TRBV6-5
length: 14
D: NA
J: TRBJ2-7
size: NA

DNA: TGTGCCAGCAGCTTAGTGGGGCGGGAGTTTCTAGATACGCAGTATTTT
CDR3: CASSLVGREFLDTQYF
V: TRBV7-6
length: 16
D: TRBD2
J: TRBJ2-3
size: NA

DNA: TGTGCCAGCAGCTTGGGGGGACTAGCGGGATCCGGGGAGCTGTTTTTT
CDR3: CASSLGGLAGSGELFF
V: TRBV5-4
length: 16
D: TRBD2
J: TRBJ2-2
size: NA

DNA: TGTGCCAGCAGAAATATACAGGGGCGCGCAGATACGCAGTATTTT
CDR3: CASRNIQGRADTQYF
V: TRBV6-5
length: 15
D: TRBD1
J: TRBJ2-3
size: NA

DNA: TGTGCCAGCGCGGCCCCCCCCTACGAGCAGTACTTC
CDR3: CASAAPPYEQYF
V: TRBV6-6
length: 12
D: NA
J: TRBJ2-7
size: NA

DNA: TGTGCCAGCAGCACTTCCGGGACAGGGACTGTCGAGCAGTACTTC
CDR3: CASSTSGTGTVEQYF
V: TRBV3-1/TRBV3-2
length: 15
D: TRBD1
J: TRBJ2-7
size: NA

DNA: TGTGCCAGCAGTGACTCCCAGGGCCTAGGAAGTGAGCAGTTCTTC
CDR3: CASSDSQGLGSEQFF
V: TRBV6-4
length: 15
D: NA
J: TRBJ2-1
size: once

DNA: TGTGCCAGCAGGGGGACTTGGGATGCCTACGAGCAGTACTTC
CDR3: CASRGTWDAYEQYF
V: TRBV2
length: 14
D: NA
J: TRBJ2-7
size: NA

DNA: TGTGCCAGCAGTTTATTTGCCAGGGGGCTTGAGCAGTACTTC
CDR3: CASSLFARGLEQYF
V: TRBV27
length: 14
D: TRBD1
J: TRBJ2-7
size: NA

DNA: TGTGCCAGCAGTGACGTGAACACTGAAGCTTTCTTT
CDR3: CASSDVNTEAFF
V: TRBV2
length: 12
D: NA
J: TRBJ1-1
size: few

DNA: TGTGCCAGTAGTATGGACGGCTATAGCAATCAGCCCCAGCATTTT
CDR3: CASSMDGYSNQPQHF
V: TRBV19
length: 15
D: NA
J: TRBJ1-5
size: NA

DNA: TGTGCCAGCTCACCACAAGGACAGGGCAACACCATATATTTT
CDR3: CASSPQGQGNTIYF
V: TRBV18
length: 14
D: TRBD1
J: TRBJ1-3
size: NA

DNA: TGTGCCAGCTCACCACAGGGTACGGATGAGCAGTTCTTC
CDR3: CASSPQGTDEQFF
V: TRBV18
length: 13
D: NA
J: TRBJ2-1
size: NA